The 2 T cell receptor beta chains below all came from one sample that was sequenced in a study of T-cell memory formation after mild COVID-19. Using its own MiXCR run on the 5' RACE reads, TCRdb lists one record per CDR3 protein. The sample yields 150,000 to 200,000 distinct CDR3 sequences, 11% seen once. Specimen: PBMCs or a T cell subset sorted from them (not recorded which). All receptors derive from a man younger than 35 who had mild COVID-19 (a few samples of this study predate the infection). Cell type and time point are not known.

The V gene is TRBV2, the J gene TRBJ1-6, with unresolved D. The V end lost 8 bases, the J end lost 8 bases, and 19 bases lay between the germline ends. The CDR3 consists of 15 residues. CDR1 and CDR2 from the germline V gene are SNHLY and FYNNEI. Here the CDR3 reads CASRPGLGSYSPLHF. The CDR3 DNA reads TGTGCCAGCCGTCCTGGATTGGGCTCTTATTCACCCCTCCACTTT. The full variable domain, its missing parts supplied by reference TRBV2 and TRBJ1-6, is EPEVTQTPSHQVTQMGQEVILRCVPISNHLYFYWYRQILGQKVEFLVSFYNNEISEKSEIFDDQFSVERPDGSNFTLKIRSTKLEDSAMYFCASRPGLGSYSPLHFGNGTRLTVT.

CDR3 DNA: TGTGCCAGCAGTCTGGGGGCTGCTAATGAAAAACTGTTTTTT. It translates to CASSLGAANEKLFF. This chain joins TRBV6-5 and TRBJ1-4; TRBD1 might be the D (6 bases). The CDR3 length is 14 residues. The V end lost 5 bases, the J end lost 3 bases, and 10 bases lay between the germline ends. CDR1 MNHEY and CDR2 SVGAGI come from the germline V gene.